The clone carrying this TCR beta chain came up once. This record comes from a study of blood T cell repertoires in COVID-19. As for the study in general: Acute and convalescent COVID-19 samples came from the United States, Italy and Spain. Sources were T cells, B-cell-depleted T cells, or PBMCs; the material itself was cDNA or gDNA.

CDR1 MNHEY and CDR2 SVGAGI come from the germline V gene. The length of the CDR3 is 15 residues. Trimming took 7 bases from V and 0 from J, leaving 16 bases between them. Source study methods: Quantification of nucleated cells was approximated via reference gene primer amplification. The assay was immunoSEQ multiplex PCR, and TCRdb's table has in-frame clones only and misses some. The D gene and trimming were derived from the DNA, and the V and J assignments and clone size from that table. The sample contains some 190,000 clones, roughly 90% of which appear only once. This clonotype was sampled from a woman between 40 and 50 years old who had recovered from COVID-19. This sequence joins TRBV6-5 and TRBJ2-7; the D gene is possibly TRBD2 (7 bases). The sequenced sample consisted of peripheral blood. CDR3 sequence: CASTLGGRSSYEQYF. Here the CDR3 DNA reads TGTGCCAGCACTCTCGGGGGGCGGTCCTCCTACGAGCAGTACTTC.